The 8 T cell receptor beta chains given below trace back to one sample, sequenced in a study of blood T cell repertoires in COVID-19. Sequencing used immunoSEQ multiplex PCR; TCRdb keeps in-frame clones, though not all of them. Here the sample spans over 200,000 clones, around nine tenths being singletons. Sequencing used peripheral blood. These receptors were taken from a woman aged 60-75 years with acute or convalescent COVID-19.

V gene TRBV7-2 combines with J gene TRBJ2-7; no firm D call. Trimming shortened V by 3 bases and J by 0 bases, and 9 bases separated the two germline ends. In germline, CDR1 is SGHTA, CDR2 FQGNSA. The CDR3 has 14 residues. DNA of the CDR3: TGTGCCAGCAGCTTGAGCGTGGACTCCTACGAGCAGTACTTC. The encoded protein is CASSLSVDSYEQYF.

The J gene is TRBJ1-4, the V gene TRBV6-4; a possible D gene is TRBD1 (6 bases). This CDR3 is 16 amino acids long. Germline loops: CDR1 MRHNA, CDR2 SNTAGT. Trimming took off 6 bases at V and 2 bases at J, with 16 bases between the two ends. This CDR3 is CASSRGAYGTNEKLFF. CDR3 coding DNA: TGTGCCAGCAGCCGGGGGGCATATGGGACTAATGAAAAACTGTTTTTT.

DNA of the CDR3: TGTGCCAGCTCAAGGGGAGGGTATAATTCACCCCTCCACTTT. Protein: CASSRGGYNSPLHF. The chain combines TRBV28 with TRBJ1-6; tentative D call: TRBD1 (5 bases). V was cut by 8 bases and J by 4 bases, with 12 bases left in between. Germline values: CDR1 MDHEN, CDR2 SYDVKM. The CDR3 runs 14 residues. Based on the CDR3 plus reference TRBV28 and TRBJ1-6, the full variable domain is DVKVTQSSRYLVKRTGEKVFLECVQDMDHENMFWYRQDPGLGLRLIYFSYDVKMKEKGDIPEGYSVSREKKERFSLILESASTNQTSMYLCASSRGGYNSPLHFGNGTRLTVT.

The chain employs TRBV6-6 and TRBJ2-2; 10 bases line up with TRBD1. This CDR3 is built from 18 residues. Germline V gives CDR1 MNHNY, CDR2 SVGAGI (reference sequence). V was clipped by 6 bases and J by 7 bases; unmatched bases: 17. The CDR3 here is CASSRHKPGQGTDGELFF. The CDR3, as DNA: TGTGCCAGCAGCCGACATAAACCGGGACAGGGGACGGACGGGGAGCTGTTTTTT.

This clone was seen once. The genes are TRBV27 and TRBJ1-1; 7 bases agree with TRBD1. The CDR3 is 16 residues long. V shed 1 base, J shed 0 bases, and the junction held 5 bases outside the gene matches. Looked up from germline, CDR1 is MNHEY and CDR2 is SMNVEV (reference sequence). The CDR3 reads CASSLYRGGMNTEAFF. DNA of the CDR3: TGTGCCAGCAGTTTATACAGGGGCGGTATGAACACTGAAGCTTTCTTT.

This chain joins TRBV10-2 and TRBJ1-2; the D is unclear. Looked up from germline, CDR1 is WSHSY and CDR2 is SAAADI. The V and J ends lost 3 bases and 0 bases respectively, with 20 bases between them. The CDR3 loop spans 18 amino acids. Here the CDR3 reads CASSDPPHPDISNYGYTF. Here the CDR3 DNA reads TGCGCCAGCAGTGACCCCCCCCACCCAGACATATCTAACTATGGCTACACCTTC.

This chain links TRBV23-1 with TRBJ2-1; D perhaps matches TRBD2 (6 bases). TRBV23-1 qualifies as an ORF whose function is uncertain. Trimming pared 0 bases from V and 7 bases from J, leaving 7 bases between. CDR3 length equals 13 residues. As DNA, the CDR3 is TGCGCCAGCAGTCAATCGGAGGGAAATGAGCAGTTCTTC. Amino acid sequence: CASSQSEGNEQFF.

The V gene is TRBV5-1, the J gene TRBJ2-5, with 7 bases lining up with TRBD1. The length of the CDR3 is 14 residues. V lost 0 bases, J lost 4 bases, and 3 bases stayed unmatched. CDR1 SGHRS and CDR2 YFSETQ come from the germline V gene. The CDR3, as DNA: TGCGCCAGCAGCTTGGCGACAGGGTTAGAGACCCAGTACTTC. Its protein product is CASSLATGLETQYF.